One and the same sample provided the 30 T cell receptor beta chains below, sequenced in a study of CD8+ T cells in alopecia areata. RNA extraction was followed by reverse transcription into cDNA, which acted as the sequencing template. The table came from immunoSEQ multiplex PCR; TCRdb's copy has only in-frame clones and leaves some out. This table holds roughly 110,000 clones, 56% found once. Stated treatment: oral pan-JAK inhibitor, 5-10 mg twice daily. This material consisted of CD4+ T cells sorted from blood, taken at week 24, from a patient treated with tofacitinib. The receptors derive from a human donor with alopecia areata.

This chain connects TRBV30 to TRBJ1-1; the D is unclear. The CDR3 is made up of 15 amino acids. V lost 3 bases, J lost 1 base, and 15 bases lay in between. Germline-derived CDR1 and CDR2 are GTSNPN and SVGIG (reference sequence). CDR3 nucleotide sequence: TGTGCCTGGAGGAGATTCCCCACAGCGAACACTGAAGCTTTCTTT. Translating gives CAWRRFPTANTEAFF.

The chain carries TRBV4-2 and TRBJ2-1; D is uncertain. Trimming removed 4 bases at V and 8 bases at J, with 9 bases between. The germline gives CDR1 LGHNA, CDR2 YNFKEQ. CDR3 length equals 12 residues. The CDR3: CASSPSGDEQFF. CDR3 bases: TGTGCCAGCAGCCCGTCTGGGGATGAGCAGTTCTTC.

This clone has a handful of counts. V gene TRBV6-1 combines with J gene TRBJ2-3, with 7 bases lining up with TRBD2. The CDR3 length is 13 residues. The germline V gene has CDR1 MNHNS and CDR2 SASEGT. The J segment lost 13 bases and the V segment lost 6 bases, leaving 13 bases of the junction unmatched. The CDR3 here is CASSFGGTGFEYF. The CDR3 coding sequence is TGTGCCAGCAGCTTCGGGGGGACGGGCTTTGAGTATTTT.

This clone was counted between two and nine times. The chain has TRBV29-1 and TRBJ1-1; tentatively, D is TRBD1 (5 bases). In germline, CDR1 is SQVTM, CDR2 ANQGSEA. The CDR3 contains 13 residues. V lost 6 bases and J lost 0, with 11 bases in between. The CDR3 loop is CSVGGRLNTEAFF. CDR3 DNA sequence: TGCAGCGTGGGGGGACGATTGAACACTGAAGCTTTCTTT.

V usage is TRBV30 and J usage is TRBJ2-6; D possibly corresponds to TRBD2 (5 bases). V was shortened by 5 bases and J by 0 bases, with 11 bases between the two germline ends. There are 15 residues in the CDR3. The germline CDR1 and CDR2 sequences are GTSNPN and SVGIG (reference sequence). CDR3 in amino acids: CAWDGKGSGANVLTF. DNA of the CDR3: TGTGCCTGGGACGGGAAGGGCTCTGGGGCCAACGTCCTGACTTTC.

In its sample, this clone was seen a few times. V and J are TRBV18 and TRBJ2-2; 7 bases are a match to TRBD1. V shed 3 bases, J shed 3 bases, and the junction held 4 bases outside the gene matches. Germline lookup yields CDR1 KGHSH and CDR2 LQKENI. The CDR3 is made up of 15 amino acids. The CDR3 region is CASSPRQGDTGELFF. CDR3 DNA: TGTGCCAGCTCACCGAGACAGGGAGACACCGGGGAGCTGTTTTTT.

V is TRBV5-1 and J is TRBJ2-2; tentatively, D is TRBD1 or TRBD2 (6 bases each). The CDR3 runs 16 residues. Per the germline V gene, CDR1 is SGHRS and CDR2 is YFSETQ. The V end was cut by 0 bases, the J end by 8 bases, with 17 bases between. The CDR3 nucleotides are TGCGCCAGCAGCTTGGACCGGGGGCCCCCGGATGGGGAGCTGTTTTTT. This codes for CASSLDRGPPDGELFF.

This clone was seen once. The chain is built from TRBV9 and TRBJ2-1; tentatively, D is TRBD2 (6 bases). CDR1 is SGDLS and CDR2 is YYNGEE in the germline V gene. V was pared by 3 bases and J by 1 base, with 11 bases between. This CDR3 spans 15 amino acids. The CDR3 DNA follows: TGTGCCAGCAGCGGCCGGGACTTTTCCTACAATGAGCAGTTCTTC. This sequence encodes CASSGRDFSYNEQFF.

The chain is built from TRBV11-2 and TRBJ1-6; no clear D. Germline loops: CDR1 SGHAT, CDR2 FQNNGV. Trimming shortened V by 11 bases and J by 10 bases, and 15 bases separated the two germline ends. This CDR3 has 12 amino acids. CDR3 sequence reads: CAGREGGSPLHF. In DNA form, the CDR3 reads TGTGCCGGGCGAGAGGGCGGGTCACCCCTCCACTTT.

This sequence joins TRBV6-5 and TRBJ2-5; 8 nucleotides match TRBD2. Germline V gene sequence: CDR1 MNHEY, CDR2 SVGAGI. This CDR3 has 15 residues. The V and J ends lost 2 bases and 2 bases, in that order; junction bases with no gene match: 4. The CDR3 is CASSYTAGGQETQYF. The CDR3 DNA follows: TGTGCCAGCAGTTACACGGCGGGGGGACAAGAGACCCAGTACTTC.

The chain carries TRBV30 and TRBJ1-4; D is undetermined. Looked up from germline, CDR1 is GTSNPN and CDR2 is SVGIG (reference sequence). CDR3 size: 13 residues. Trimming removed 1 base from V and 10 bases from J, with 13 bases in between. CDR3 DNA: TGTGCCTGGAGTGGGGCAGGATTGGGAAAACTGTTTTTT. Translating gives CAWSGAGLGKLFF.

The J gene is TRBJ1-5, the V gene TRBV19, with D possibly TRBD1 on 5 matching bases. The CDR3 extends over 16 amino acids. Germline V gene sequence: CDR1 LNHDA, CDR2 SQIVND (reference sequence). Trimming stripped 5 bases from V and 3 bases from J, with 17 bases between. The CDR3 reads CASSEVKGTANQPQHF. The CDR3 DNA follows: TGTGCCAGTAGTGAGGTGAAGGGGACGGCCAATCAGCCCCAGCATTTT.

This clone was seen only a few times. The chain combines TRBV11-2 with TRBJ2-5; D may match TRBD1 or TRBD2 (5 bases each). This CDR3 spans 18 amino acids. Germline lookup yields CDR1 SGHAT and CDR2 FQNNGV. The germline V and J ends were trimmed by 5 bases and 5 bases, with 27 bases remaining between them. For the CDR3, the DNA is TGTGCCAGCAGCACCCGAGGGGCGAGCCCCCCGACCGTGGAGACCCAGTACTTC. Its translation is CASSTRGASPPTVETQYF. Full variable domain (remainder filled in from reference TRBV11-2 and TRBJ2-5): EAGVAQSPRYKIIEKRQSVAFWCNPISGHATLYWYQQILGQGPKLLIQFQNNGVVDDSQLPKDRFSAERLKGVDSTLKIQPAKLEDSAVYLCASSTRGASPPTVETQYFGPGTRLLVL.

The V gene is TRBV20-1, the J gene TRBJ1-1, with a weak D call TRBD1 (5 bases). The CDR3 consists of 11 residues. In germline, CDR1 is DFQATT, CDR2 SNEGSKA (reference sequence). Trimming removed 5 bases from V and 8 bases from J, with 12 bases in between. CDR3 protein: CSAGAQGEAFF. In nucleotides, the CDR3 is TGCAGTGCTGGGGCCCAGGGAGAAGCTTTCTTT.

V is TRBV7-2 and J is TRBJ2-1, with D perhaps TRBD2 (5 bases). The CDR3 covers 12 residues. The V end was cut by 5 bases, the J end by 7 bases, with 9 bases between. The germline CDR1 and CDR2 sequences are SGHTA and FQGNSA. For the CDR3, the DNA is TGTGCCAGCAGCCCAACTAGTAATGAGCAGTTCTTC. Protein sequence: CASSPTSNEQFF.

The chain is built from TRBV11-3 and TRBJ2-3, with 9 bases fitting TRBD1. Germline assignment: CDR1 SGHNT and CDR2 YENEEA. Losses at the gene ends were 5 bases for V and 4 bases for J; bases not matched to a gene: 7. CDR3 size: 15 residues. The CDR3: CASSPGQGSADTQYF. CDR3 DNA: TGTGCCAGCAGCCCAGGACAGGGGTCGGCAGATACGCAGTATTTT.

This clone was observed a single time. One end of the junction is discordant with germline, which a read error may explain. The chain is built from TRBV11-2 and TRBJ2-3; 11 bases are shared with TRBD2. The CDR3 totals 13 residues. Germline V gene data show CDR1 as SGHAT and CDR2 as FQNNGV. CDR3 loop: CASSLGLAGLGDF. The CDR3 DNA follows: TGTGCCAGCAGCTTAGGACTAGCGGGATTAGGGGATTTT. The full variable domain, rest sourced from reference TRBV11-2 and TRBJ2-3, is EAGVAQSPRYKIIEKRQSVAFWCNPISGHATLYWYQQILGQGPKLLIQFQNNGVVDDSQLPKDRFSAERLKGVDSTLKIQPAKLEDSAVYLCASSLGLAGLGDFGPGTRLTVL.

This clone was picked up a small number of times. This chain joins TRBV7-9 and TRBJ2-1, with D perhaps matching TRBD2 (7 bases). This CDR3 is built from 15 residues. Germline-derived CDR1 and CDR2 are SEHNR and FQNEAQ (reference sequence). The V gene lost 5 bases and the J gene lost 11 bases, with 22 bases spanning the gap. The CDR3 DNA follows: TGTGCCAGCAGCCCGTCGGCTAGCGGACAGCTAAAGCAGTTCTTC. It translates to CASSPSASGQLKQFF.

The V gene is TRBV7-9, the J gene TRBJ1-1; the match to TRBD1 covers 7 bases. This CDR3 is built from 17 residues. Trimming cost V 6 bases and J 2 bases; bases outside gene matches: 15. Per germline, CDR1 SEHNR and CDR2 FQNEAQ (reference sequence). CDR3 DNA: TGTGCCAGCAGTCCCTATCTGACCGGGACAGTTAACACTGAAGCTTTCTTT. This translates into CASSPYLTGTVNTEAFF.

The V gene is TRBV30, the J gene TRBJ2-2, with 9 positions matching TRBD2. Germline-derived CDR1 and CDR2 are GTSNPN and SVGIG (reference sequence). After removal of 0 bases from V and 5 bases from J, the junction contained 4 bases not matched to a gene. The CDR3 is made up of 15 amino acids. The CDR3 nucleotides are TGTGCCTGGAGTGTTCGGCTAGCGGGGACCGGGGAGCTGTTTTTT. This encodes CAWSVRLAGTGELFF.

This clone has only one observation. The chain has TRBV15 and TRBJ2-7, with a possible D match to TRBD2 (7 bases). V was shortened by 0 bases and J by 0 bases, with 12 bases between the two germline ends. CDR1 is LNHNV, CDR2 YYDKDF, per germline (reference sequence). CDR3 length: 16 residues. The CDR3 DNA reads TGTGCCACCAGCAGAGATCCGGGGGGCCTCTCCTACGAGCAGTACTTC. This codes for CATSRDPGGLSYEQYF.

This clone was detected only a few times. The genes are TRBV6-5 and TRBJ1-6; D not resolved. Per the germline V gene, CDR1 is MNHEY and CDR2 is SVGAGI. CDR3 length: 13 amino acids. Trimming cost V 2 bases and J 3 bases, with 2 bases left between them. The CDR3 loop is CASSYSYNSPLHF. Written as DNA, the CDR3 is TGTGCCAGCAGTTACAGCTATAATTCACCCCTCCACTTT.

V is TRBV4-1 and J is TRBJ2-4; D is undetermined. CDR3 length: 14 residues. V was shortened by 1 base and J by 2 bases, with 6 bases between the two germline ends. CDR1 and CDR2 from the germline V gene are MGHRA and YSYEKL. CDR3 protein: CASSQGHSKNIQYF. The CDR3 nucleotides read TGCGCCAGCAGCCAAGGGCATTCCAAAAACATTCAGTACTTC.

This rearrangement joins TRBV29-1 to TRBJ1-1; D is unresolved. Germline CDR1 reads SQVTM; CDR2 reads ANQGSEA. The germline V and J ends were trimmed by 7 bases and 2 bases, with 14 bases remaining between them. This CDR3 is built from 13 residues. The CDR3 region has the DNA TGCAGCGCCGTAGTTTTGTTTAACACTGAAGCTTTCTTT. It encodes CSAVVLFNTEAFF.

The CDR3 sequence: CASSPPGPGTQYF. CDR3 coding DNA: TGTGCCAGCTCACCTCCGGGCCCCGGAACGCAGTATTTT. The rearrangement links TRBV18 to TRBJ2-3; D ambiguous. Per germline, CDR1 KGHSH and CDR2 LQKENI. Trimming removed 3 bases from V and 9 bases from J, with 13 bases in between. The CDR3 runs to 13 residues.

V and J are TRBV15 and TRBJ2-3; 7 nucleotides line up with TRBD2. The junction had 0 bases not matched to a gene; V was cut back by 9 bases and J by 0 bases. The CDR3 spans 12 residues. Germline V gives CDR1 LNHNV, CDR2 YYDKDF (reference sequence). This CDR3 is CATGGSTDTQYF. The CDR3 nucleotides are TGTGCCACGGGGGGGAGCACAGATACGCAGTATTTT.

The CDR3 nucleotides are TGTGCCAGCCTTATTGGGACAGGGGACGGGGAGACCCAGTACTTC. Amino acid sequence: CASLIGTGDGETQYF. V usage is TRBV5-6 and J usage is TRBJ2-5; 10 bases fit TRBD1. V dropped 7 bases and J dropped 5; count of bases not matched to a gene: 11. The germline gives CDR1 SGHDT, CDR2 YYEEEE. This CDR3 contains 15 residues.

The J gene is TRBJ1-5, the V gene TRBV6-1; TRBD1 aligns across 8 bases. Per the germline V gene, CDR1 is MNHNS and CDR2 is SASEGT. Losses at the gene ends were 7 bases for V and 4 bases for J; bases not matched to a gene: 9. The CDR3 runs to 15 residues. CDR3 DNA sequence: TGTGCCAGCACCCGGGAGGGACAGGCTAATCAGCCCCAGCATTTT. Amino acids: CASTREGQANQPQHF.

V usage is TRBV30 and J usage is TRBJ2-2; possibly TRBD1 for D (6 bases). Trimming removed 3 bases from V and 7 bases from J, with 18 bases in between. The CDR3 spans 15 residues. CDR1 and CDR2 (germline): GTSNPN, SVGIG (reference sequence). The CDR3 nucleotides are TGTGCCTGGAGCCGGCAGGGGTTAGTCTTCGGGGAGCTGTTTTTT. It codes for CAWSRQGLVFGELFF.

This clone was observed a few times. The chain is built from TRBV4-3 and TRBJ1-2; TRBD1 agrees at 7 bases. From germline, CDR1 is LGHNA and CDR2 YSLEER. This CDR3 region has 14 residues. The J segment lost 8 bases and the V segment lost 2 bases, leaving 8 bases of the junction unmatched. The CDR3 region is CASSQNTGDGGYTF. DNA for the CDR3: TGCGCCAGCAGCCAAAACACAGGGGATGGGGGCTACACCTTC.